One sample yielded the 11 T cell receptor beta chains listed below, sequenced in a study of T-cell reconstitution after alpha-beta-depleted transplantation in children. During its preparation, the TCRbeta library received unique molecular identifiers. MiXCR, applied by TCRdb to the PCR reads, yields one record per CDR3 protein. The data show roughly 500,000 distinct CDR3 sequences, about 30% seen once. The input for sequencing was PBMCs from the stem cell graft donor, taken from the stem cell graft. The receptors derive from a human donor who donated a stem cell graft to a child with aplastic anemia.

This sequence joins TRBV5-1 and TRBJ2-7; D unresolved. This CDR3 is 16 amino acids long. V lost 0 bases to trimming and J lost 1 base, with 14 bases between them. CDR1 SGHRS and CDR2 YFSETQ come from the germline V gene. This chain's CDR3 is CASSLVPGRISYEQYF. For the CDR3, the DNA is TGCGCCAGCAGCTTGGTTCCGGGCCGAATATCCTACGAGCAGTACTTC.

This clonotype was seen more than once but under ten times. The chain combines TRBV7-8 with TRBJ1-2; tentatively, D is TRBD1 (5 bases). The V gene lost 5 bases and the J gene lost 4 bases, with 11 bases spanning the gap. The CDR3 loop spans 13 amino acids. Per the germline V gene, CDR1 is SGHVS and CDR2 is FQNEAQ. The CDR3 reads CASSLRDVYGYTF. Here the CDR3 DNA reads TGTGCCAGCAGCCTCAGGGATGTCTATGGCTACACCTTC.

CDR3 protein: CASTKDRAWTEAFF. As DNA, the CDR3 is TGCGCCAGCACCAAGGACAGGGCATGGACTGAAGCTTTCTTT. The chain links TRBV5-1 to TRBJ1-1, with 8 positions matching TRBD1. Germline V lookup: CDR1 SGHRS, CDR2 YFSETQ. The CDR3 length is 14 residues. With 6 bases clipped from V and 5 bases from J, the junction kept 9 bases outside the gene matches.

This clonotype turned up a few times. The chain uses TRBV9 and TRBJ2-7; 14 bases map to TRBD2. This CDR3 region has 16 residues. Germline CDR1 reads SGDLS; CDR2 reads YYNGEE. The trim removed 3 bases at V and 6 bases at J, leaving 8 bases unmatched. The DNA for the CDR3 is TGTGCCAGCAGCGAGACTAGCGGGAGGGTTTCTAGCGAGCAGTACTTC. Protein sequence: CASSETSGRVSSEQYF.

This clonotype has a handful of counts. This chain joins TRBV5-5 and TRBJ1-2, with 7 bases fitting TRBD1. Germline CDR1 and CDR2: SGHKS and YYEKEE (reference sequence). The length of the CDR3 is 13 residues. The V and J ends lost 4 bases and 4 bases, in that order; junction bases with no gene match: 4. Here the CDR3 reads CASSEQGTYGYTF. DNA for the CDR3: TGTGCCAGCAGCGAACAGGGGACCTATGGCTACACCTTC.

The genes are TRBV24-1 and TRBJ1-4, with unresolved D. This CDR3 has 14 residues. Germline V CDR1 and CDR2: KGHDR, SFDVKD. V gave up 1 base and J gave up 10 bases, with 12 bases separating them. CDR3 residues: CATSDFIPKTKLFF. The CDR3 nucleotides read TGTGCCACCAGTGATTTTATACCAAAGACAAAACTGTTTTTT.

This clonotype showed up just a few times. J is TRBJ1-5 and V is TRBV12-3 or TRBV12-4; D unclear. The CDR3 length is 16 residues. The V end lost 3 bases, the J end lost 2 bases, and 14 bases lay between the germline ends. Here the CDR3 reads CASSFEWRAGNQPQHF. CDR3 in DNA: TGTGCCAGCAGTTTTGAGTGGAGGGCAGGCAATCAGCCCCAGCATTTT.

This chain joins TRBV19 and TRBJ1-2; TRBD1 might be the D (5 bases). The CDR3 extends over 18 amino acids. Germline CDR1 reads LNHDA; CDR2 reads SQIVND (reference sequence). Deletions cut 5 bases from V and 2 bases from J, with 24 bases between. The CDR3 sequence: CASSLQHGTANYNYGYTF. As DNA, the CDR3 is TGTGCCAGTAGTCTCCAACACGGGACGGCGAACTACAACTATGGCTACACCTTC.

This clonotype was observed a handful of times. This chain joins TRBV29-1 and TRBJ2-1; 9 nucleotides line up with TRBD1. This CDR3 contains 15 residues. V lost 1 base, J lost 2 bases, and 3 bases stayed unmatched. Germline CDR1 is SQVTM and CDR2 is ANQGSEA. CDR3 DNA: TGCAGCGTTGAAGCTACAGGGGGCCCCTACAATGAGCAGTTCTTC. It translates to CSVEATGGPYNEQFF.

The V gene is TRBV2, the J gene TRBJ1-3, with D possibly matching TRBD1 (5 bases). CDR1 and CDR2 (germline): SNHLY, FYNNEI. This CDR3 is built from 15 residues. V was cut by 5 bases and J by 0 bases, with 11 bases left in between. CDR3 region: CASSQDTSSGNTIYF. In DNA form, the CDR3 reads TGTGCCAGCAGTCAGGACACAAGCTCTGGAAACACCATATATTTT.

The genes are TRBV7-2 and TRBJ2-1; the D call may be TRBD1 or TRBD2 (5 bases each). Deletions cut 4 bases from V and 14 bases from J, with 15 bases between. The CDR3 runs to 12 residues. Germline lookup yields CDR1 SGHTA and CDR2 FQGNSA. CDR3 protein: CASSSSGRLKFF. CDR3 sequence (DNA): TGTGCCAGCAGCTCATCGGGGCGTCTTAAGTTCTTC. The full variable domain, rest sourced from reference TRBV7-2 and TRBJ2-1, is GAGVSQSPSNKVTEKGKDVELRCDPISGHTALYWYRQSLGQGLEFLIYFQGNSAPDKSGLPSDRFSAERTGGSVSTLTIQRTQQEDSAVYLCASSSSGRLKFFGPGTRLTVL.